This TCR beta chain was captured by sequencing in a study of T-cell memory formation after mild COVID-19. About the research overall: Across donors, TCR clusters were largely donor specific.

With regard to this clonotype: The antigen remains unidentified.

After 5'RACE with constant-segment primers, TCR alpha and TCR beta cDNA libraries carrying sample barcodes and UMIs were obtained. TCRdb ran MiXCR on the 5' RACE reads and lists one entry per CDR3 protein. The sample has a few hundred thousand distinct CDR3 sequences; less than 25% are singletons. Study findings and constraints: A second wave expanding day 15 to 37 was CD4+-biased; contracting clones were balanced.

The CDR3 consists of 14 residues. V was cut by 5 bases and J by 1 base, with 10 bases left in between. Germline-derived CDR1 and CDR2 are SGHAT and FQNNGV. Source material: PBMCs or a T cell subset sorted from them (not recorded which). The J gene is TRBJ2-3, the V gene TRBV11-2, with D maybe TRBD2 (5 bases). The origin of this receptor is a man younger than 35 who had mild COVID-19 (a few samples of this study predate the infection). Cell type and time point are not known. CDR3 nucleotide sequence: TGTGCCAGCAGCCACATGAGGGGCACAGATACGCAGTATTTT. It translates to CASSHMRGTDTQYF.